This T cell receptor (beta chain) was profiled in a study of blood T cell repertoires in COVID-19. For the study at large: Donors in the United States, Italy and Spain gave samples during acute or convalescent COVID-19. Nucleic acid was either cDNA or gDNA, and it came from T cells, B-cell-depleted T cells, or PBMCs.

Patients in Seattle were enrolled during active infection, then followed longitudinally. In the source study's methods: It was from reference gene primer amplification that nucleated cell counts were estimated. Produced via immunoSEQ multiplex PCR; TCRdb's table is partial and in-frame only. V and J calls and clone size are as listed in that table; D and trimming were resolved from the DNA. The repertoire holds 200,000 to 250,000 clones, 83% seen once, with over 1% in the top ten. J was trimmed by 6 bases and V by 8 bases; bases with no gene match: 3. The germline CDR1 and CDR2 sequences are SNHLY and FYNNEI. The length of the CDR3 is 13 residues.

The TCR originated in a woman aged 25 to 39 with COVID-19, enrolled during active disease. J is TRBJ2-1 and V is TRBV2, with TRBD2 matching 11 bases. Material for sequencing was peripheral blood. The CDR3 region has the DNA TGTGCCAGCTCCGGGACTAGCGGCAATGAGCAGTTCTTC. Its protein is CASSGTSGNEQFF.